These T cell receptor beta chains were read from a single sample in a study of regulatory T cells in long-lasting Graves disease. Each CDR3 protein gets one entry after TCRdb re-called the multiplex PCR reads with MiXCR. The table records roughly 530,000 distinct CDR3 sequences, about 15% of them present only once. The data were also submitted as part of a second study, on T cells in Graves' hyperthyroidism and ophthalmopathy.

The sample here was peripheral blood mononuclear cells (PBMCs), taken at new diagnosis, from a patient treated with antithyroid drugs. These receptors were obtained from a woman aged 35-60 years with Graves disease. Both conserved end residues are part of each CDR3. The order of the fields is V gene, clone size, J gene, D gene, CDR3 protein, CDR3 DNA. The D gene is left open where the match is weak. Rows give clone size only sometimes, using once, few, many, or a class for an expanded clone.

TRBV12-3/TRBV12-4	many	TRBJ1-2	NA	CASSSSGIQANYGYTF	NA
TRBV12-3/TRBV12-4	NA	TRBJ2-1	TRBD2	CASSVTSGEQFF	TGTGCCAGCAGTGTGACTAGCGGAGAGCAGTTCTTC
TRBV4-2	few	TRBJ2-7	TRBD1	CASSPTQGATYEQYF	TGTGCCAGCAGCCCAACACAGGGGGCCACCTACGAGCAGTACTTC
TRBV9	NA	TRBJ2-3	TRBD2	CASSFQRGGDTQYF	TGTGCCAGCAGCTTTCAGCGGGGGGGCGATACGCAGTATTTT
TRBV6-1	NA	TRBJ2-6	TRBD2	CASTLAGLSGANVLTF	TGTGCCAGCACGCTAGCGGGGCTCTCTGGGGCCAACGTCCTGACTTTC
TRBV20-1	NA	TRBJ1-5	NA	CSARKDSNQPQHF	TGCAGTGCTAGAAAGGATAGCAATCAGCCCCAGCATTTT
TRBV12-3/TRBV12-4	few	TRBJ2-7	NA	CASSSGDRGYEQYF	TGTGCCAGCAGTTCGGGGGACCGGGGGTACGAGCAGTACTTC
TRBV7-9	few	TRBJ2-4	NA	CASSLGTQNIQYF	TGTGCCAGCAGCTTAGGGACGCAAAACATTCAGTACTTC
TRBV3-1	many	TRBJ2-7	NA	CASSQPGAYEQYF	TGTGCCAGCAGCCAACCCGGGGCTTACGAGCAGTACTTC
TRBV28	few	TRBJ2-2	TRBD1	CASSTQGAGTGELFF	TGTGCCAGCAGCACACAGGGGGCGGGCACCGGGGAGCTGTTTTTT
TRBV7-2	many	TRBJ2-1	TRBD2	CASSSQIRGRGSNEQFF	TGTGCCAGCAGCTCCCAGATTAGAGGGAGGGGTTCCAATGAGCAGTTCTTC
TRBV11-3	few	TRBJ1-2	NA	CASSLRIPSDSENYGYTF	TGTGCCAGCAGCTTACGTATCCCTTCCGACAGTGAGAACTATGGCTACACCTTC
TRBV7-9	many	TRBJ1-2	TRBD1	CASTKQGGIYGYTF	TGTGCCAGCACCAAACAGGGGGGCATCTATGGCTACACCTTC
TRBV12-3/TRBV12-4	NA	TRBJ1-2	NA	CASSSTGYSYTF	TGTGCCAGCAGTTCCACAGGGTATAGCTACACCTTC
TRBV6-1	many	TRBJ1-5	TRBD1	CASRDRSNQPQHF	TGTGCCAGCAGGGACAGGTCGAATCAGCCCCAGCATTTT
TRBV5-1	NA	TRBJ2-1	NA	CASSLNYEQFF	TGCGCCAGCAGCCTAAATTATGAGCAGTTCTTC
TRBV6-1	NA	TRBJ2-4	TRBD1	CASSGQGAGNIQYF	TGTGCCAGCAGTGGACAGGGGGCCGGGAACATTCAGTACTTC
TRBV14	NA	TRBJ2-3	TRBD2	CASSASAGGTDTQYF	TGTGCCAGCAGCGCTAGCGCGGGGGGAACAGATACGCAGTATTTT
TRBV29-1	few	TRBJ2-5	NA	CSVDPGQTYQETQYF	TGCAGCGTTGACCCGGGGCAGACTTACCAAGAGACCCAGTACTTC
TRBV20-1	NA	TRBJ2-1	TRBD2	CSATGLAGGDEQFF	TGCAGTGCTACCGGACTAGCGGGGGGCGATGAGCAGTTCTTC
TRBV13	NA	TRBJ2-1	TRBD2	CASSRPGLAGGLDEQFF	TGTGCCAGCAGCCGTCCGGGACTAGCGGGGGGGCTGGATGAGCAGTTCTTC
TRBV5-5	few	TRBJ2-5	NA	CASSASQETQYF	TGTGCCAGCAGCGCATCCCAAGAGACCCAGTACTTC
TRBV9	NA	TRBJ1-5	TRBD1	CASSDGQGANWDQPQHF	TGTGCCAGCAGCGACGGACAGGGGGCAAATTGGGATCAGCCCCAGCATTTT
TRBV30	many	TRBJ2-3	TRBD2	CASLAGNTDTQYF	TGTGCCTCTCTAGCGGGGAACACAGATACGCAGTATTTT
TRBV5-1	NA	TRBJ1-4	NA	CASSLTPQGRRLNEKLFF	TGCGCCAGCAGCTTGACCCCCCAGGGCCGGAGACTTAATGAAAAACTGTTTTTT
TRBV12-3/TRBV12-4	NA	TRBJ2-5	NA	CASSPGRGRSETQYF	TGTGCCAGCAGCCCGGGGAGGGGGCGAAGTGAGACCCAGTACTTC
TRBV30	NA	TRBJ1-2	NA	CAWRDARRNYGYTF	TGTGCCTGGAGAGATGCCCGACGGAACTATGGCTACACCTTC
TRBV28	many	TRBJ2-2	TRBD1	CATRTGNTGELFF	TGTGCCACCCGGACAGGGAACACCGGGGAGCTGTTTTTT
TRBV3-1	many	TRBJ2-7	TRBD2	CASSQMGLAGSEQYF	TGTGCCAGCAGCCAAATGGGACTAGCGGGGAGCGAGCAGTACTTC
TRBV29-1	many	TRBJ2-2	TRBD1	CSAEGTGGNTGELFF	TGCAGCGCAGAAGGGACAGGGGGGAACACCGGGGAGCTGTTTTTT
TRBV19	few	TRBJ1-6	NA	CASSIGHGLRGNSPLHF	TGTGCCAGTAGTATAGGCCACGGCCTTCGGGGTAATTCACCCCTCCACTTT
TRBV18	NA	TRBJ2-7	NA	CASSPRHQAHFYEQYF	TGTGCCAGCTCACCACGGCACCAGGCACACTTTTACGAGCAGTACTTC
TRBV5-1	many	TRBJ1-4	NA	CASSLQGLTNEKLFF	TGCGCCAGCAGCTTGCAGGGTTTGACTAATGAAAAACTGTTTTTT
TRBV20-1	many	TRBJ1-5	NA	CSARPYSNQPQHF	TGCAGTGCCAGACCCTATAGCAATCAGCCCCAGCATTTT
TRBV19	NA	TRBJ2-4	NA	CASTPQARRNIQYF	TGTGCCAGTACCCCCCAGGCACGAAGGAACATTCAGTACTTC
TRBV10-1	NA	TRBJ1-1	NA	CASSESIVGAGEAFF	TGCGCCAGCAGTGAGTCGATTGTAGGGGCCGGTGAAGCTTTCTTT
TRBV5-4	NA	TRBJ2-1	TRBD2	CASSWGGHSYNEQFF	TGTGCCAGCAGCTGGGGAGGGCACTCCTACAATGAGCAGTTCTTC
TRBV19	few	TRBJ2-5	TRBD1	CASSIRGQVKEETQYF	TGTGCCAGTAGTATCAGGGGACAGGTAAAGGAAGAGACCCAGTACTTC
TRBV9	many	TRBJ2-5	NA	CASSVGLRETQYF	TGTGCCAGCAGCGTAGGTCTCCGAGAGACCCAGTACTTC
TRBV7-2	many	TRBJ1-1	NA	CASSLSYGLEAFF	TGTGCCAGCAGCTTATCCTACGGGCTTGAAGCTTTCTTT